The present T cell receptor (beta chain) was sequenced within a study of T cells in Graves' hyperthyroidism and ophthalmopathy. Germline V lookup: CDR1 SEHNR, CDR2 FQNEAQ (reference sequence). V dropped 5 bases and J dropped 5 bases, with 15 bases sitting between them. The CDR3 covers 14 residues. Template material for amplifying TCR beta CDR3 regions consisted of RNA transcripts. The HTBI primer set was used in a first-round RT-PCR of the TCR CDR3. TCRdb processed the multiplex PCR reads anew with MiXCR; each CDR3 protein has one entry. Seen here are some 740,000 distinct CDR3 sequences, 11% to 15% observed once, and the top ten hold about 9.4%. Graves' hyperthyroidism qualified as stable when ophthalmopathy did not progress within 18 months. Patients were aged 18 to 65, had disease duration under 2 months, and had newly diagnosed hyperthyroidism. Clinical symptoms, serum thyroxine, TRAb, thyroid ultrasound and orbital computed tomography informed diagnoses. The PBMCs were sourced from fresh peripheral blood (about 9.7 ml).

The sequencing sample was made of blood. The receptor's source is a woman aged 18-35 years with Graves' hyperthyroidism. V gene TRBV7-9 combines with J gene TRBJ2-5; perhaps TRBD1 as D (5 bases). The CDR3 region is CASSQTQGMETQYF. CDR3 DNA sequence: TGTGCCAGCAGCCAAACTCAGGGAATGGAGACCCAGTACTTC.